The 11 T cell receptor beta chains reported below all come from one sample, sequenced in a study of regulatory T cells in long-lasting Graves disease. Arm-PCR with iRepertoire HTBI primers amplified the CDR3 regions for these TCR beta libraries. One entry per CDR3 protein, called by TCRdb with MiXCR from the multiplex PCR reads. Here the sample spans some 450,000 distinct CDR3 sequences, about a sixth being singletons. The time point denotes: newly diagnosed GD, antithyroid drugs for less than 3 months. PBMC RNA served as the TCR library source. These data are also associated with another study on T cells in Graves' hyperthyroidism and ophthalmopathy.

This specimen consisted of peripheral blood mononuclear cells (PBMCs), obtained at new diagnosis, from a patient treated with antithyroid drugs. The receptor set was obtained from a woman between 25 and 40 years old with Graves disease.

In its sample, this clonotype was seen a few times. The chain recombines TRBV12-3 or TRBV12-4 with TRBJ2-3; D gene uncertain. CDR3 size: 12 residues. Between the trimmed V and J ends, which lost 7 bases and 6 bases, there was a span of 11 bases. CDR3 DNA: TGTGCCAGCAACCGTGAAACGGATACGCAGTATTTT. Its translation: CASNRETDTQYF.

This clonotype appeared many times. The V and J genes are TRBV11-2 and TRBJ2-7; TRBD1 might be the D (6 bases). The germline V and J ends were trimmed by 5 bases and 3 bases, with 11 bases remaining between them. Germline CDR1 and CDR2: SGHAT and FQNNGV. This CDR3 has 13 residues. CDR3 DNA sequence: TGTGCCAGCAGCCGACAGGTAAACTACGAGCAGTACTTC. It specifies CASSRQVNYEQYF.

The chain couples TRBV9 to TRBJ2-3; D is perhaps TRBD1 (5 bases). This CDR3 contains 14 residues. Trimming took off 3 bases at V and 2 bases at J, with 10 bases between the two ends. Per germline, CDR1 SGDLS and CDR2 YYNGEE. The CDR3 DNA follows: TGTGCCAGCAGCGCCGGACACCCCACAGATACGCAGTATTTT. Its protein product is CASSAGHPTDTQYF. Looking up the rest from reference TRBV9 and TRBJ2-3 gives the full variable domain: DSGVTQTPKHLITATGQRVTLRCSPRSGDLSVYWYQQSLDQGLQFLIQYYNGEERAKGNILERFSAQQFPDLHSELNLSSLELGDSALYFCASSAGHPTDTQYFGPGTRLTVL.

This clonotype was found many times. V usage is TRBV15 and J usage is TRBJ1-2; D gene uncertain. Trimming pared 0 bases from V and 8 bases from J, leaving 7 bases between. The germline V gene has CDR1 LNHNV and CDR2 YYDKDF (reference sequence). The CDR3 consists of 12 residues. DNA of the CDR3: TGTGCCACCAGCAGAGATGTATACGGCTACACCTTC. It codes for CATSRDVYGYTF. The variable domain in full, with the rest retrieved from reference TRBV15 and TRBJ1-2, is DAMVIQNPRYQVTQFGKPVTLSCSQTLNHNVMYWYQQKSSQAPKLLFHYYDKDFNNEADTPDNFQSRRPNTSFCFLDIRSPGLGDTAMYLCATSRDVYGYTFGSGTRLTVV.

This clonotype was counted many times. V gene TRBV3-1 combines with J gene TRBJ2-7; D might be TRBD2 (5 bases). V was pared by 4 bases and J by 4 bases, with 11 bases between. Germline assignment: CDR1 LGHDT and CDR2 YNNKEL (reference sequence). The length of the CDR3 is 13 residues. CDR3 DNA: TGTGCCAGCAGCCCGGGGATCCTATACGAGCAGTACTTC. Translating gives CASSPGILYEQYF.

This clonotype occurred many times. The genes are TRBV6-5 and TRBJ2-7; D remains ambiguous. Trimming cost V 2 bases and J 2 bases, with 10 bases left between them. The CDR3 sequence is 14 residues long. Germline assignment: CDR1 MNHEY and CDR2 SVGAGI. DNA of the CDR3: TGTGCCAGCAGTTACGACCCCCGGGCCTACGAGCAGTACTTC. It codes for CASSYDPRAYEQYF.

This clonotype has a count of ten or more. The chain carries TRBV18 and TRBJ1-2, with 7 nucleotides matching TRBD1. Losses at the gene ends were 1 base for V and 6 bases for J; bases not matched to a gene: 8. This CDR3 region has 15 residues. Germline V CDR1 and CDR2: KGHSH, LQKENI. This chain's CDR3 is CASSPRNRGADGYTF. DNA of the CDR3: TGTGCCAGCTCACCACGGAACAGGGGCGCAGATGGCTACACCTTC. Full variable domain (remainder filled in from reference TRBV18 and TRBJ1-2): NAGVMQNPRHLVRRRGQEARLRCSPMKGHSHVYWYRQLPEEGLKFMVYLQKENIIDESGMPKERFSAEFPKEGPSILRIQQVVRGDSAAYFCASSPRNRGADGYTFGSGTRLTVV.

This clonotype was seen many times. This sequence joins TRBV30 and TRBJ2-2, with D possibly matching TRBD2 (6 bases). The CDR3 is 16 residues long. Germline assignment: CDR1 GTSNPN and CDR2 SVGIG (reference sequence). Trimming left V 3 bases short and J 1 base short, with 15 bases between. CDR3 nucleotides: TGTGCCTGGAGCGGCGCGGGACCAAAGAACACCGGGGAGCTGTTTTTT. Translated: CAWSGAGPKNTGELFF.

This clonotype was counted at least ten times. CDR3 in DNA: TGTGCCAACCGCGACAGCCACACTGAAGCTTTCTTT. It translates to CANRDSHTEAFF. The rearrangement links TRBV2 to TRBJ1-1; tentatively, D is TRBD1 (5 bases). This CDR3 is 12 amino acids long. Between the trimmed V and J ends, which lost 10 bases and 3 bases, there was a span of 12 bases. The germline V gene encodes CDR1 SNHLY and CDR2 FYNNEI.

This clonotype was observed a few times. The chain uses TRBV9 and TRBJ1-5; 7 nucleotides align to TRBD1. Germline V gives CDR1 SGDLS, CDR2 YYNGEE. V dropped 1 base and J dropped 9; count of bases not matched to a gene: 4. CDR3 length: 13 residues. CDR3 DNA sequence: TGTGCCAGCAGCGTACGGGACAGTGGGCCCCAGCATTTT. Its protein is CASSVRDSGPQHF. The complete variable domain, with remaining parts taken from reference TRBV9 and TRBJ1-5, reads DSGVTQTPKHLITATGQRVTLRCSPRSGDLSVYWYQQSLDQGLQFLIQYYNGEERAKGNILERFSAQQFPDLHSELNLSSLELGDSALYFCASSVRDSGPQHFGDGTRLSIL.

This clonotype has at least ten counts. The chain couples TRBV7-2 to TRBJ2-7, with D maybe TRBD1 (6 bases). Germline CDR1 reads SGHTA; CDR2 reads FQGNSA. Trimming took 4 bases from V and 3 from J, leaving 10 bases between them. This CDR3 is built from 13 residues. Here the CDR3 DNA reads TGTGCCAGCAGCTGGGGACATTACTACGAGCAGTACTTC. Amino acid sequence: CASSWGHYYEQYF.